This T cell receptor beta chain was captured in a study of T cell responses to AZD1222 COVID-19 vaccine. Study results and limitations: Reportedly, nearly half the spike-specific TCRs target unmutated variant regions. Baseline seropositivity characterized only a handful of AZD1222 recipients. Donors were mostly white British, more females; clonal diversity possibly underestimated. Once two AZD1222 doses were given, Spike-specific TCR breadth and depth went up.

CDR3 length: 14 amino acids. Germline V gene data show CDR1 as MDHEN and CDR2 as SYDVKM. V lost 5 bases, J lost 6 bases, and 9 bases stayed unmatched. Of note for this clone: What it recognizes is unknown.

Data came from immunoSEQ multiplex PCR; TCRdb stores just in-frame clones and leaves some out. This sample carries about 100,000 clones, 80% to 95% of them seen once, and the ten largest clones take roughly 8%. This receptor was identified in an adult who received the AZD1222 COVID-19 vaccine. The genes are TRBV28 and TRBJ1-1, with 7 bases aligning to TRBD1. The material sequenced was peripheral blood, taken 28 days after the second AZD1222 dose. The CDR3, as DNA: TGTGCCAGCAGTCCAGGGACAGTCATTCCTGAAGCTTTCTTT. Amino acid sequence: CASSPGTVIPEAFF.